This record looks at one T cell receptor (beta chain) sequence and its context. Its antigen is currently unknown. These data originate in a study of shared clonotypes between healthy human individuals. Study overall: There were three CD4 naive, three CD4 memory, two CD8 naive and one CD8 memory plates per donor.

Trimming stripped 6 bases from V and 6 bases from J, with 21 bases between. The CDR3 extends over 17 amino acids. The germline gives CDR1 MNHEY, CDR2 SMNVEV (reference sequence). Only in-frame clones appear in the TCRdb table, and some are missing; sequencing was by immunoSEQ multiplex PCR. The sample contains a few million clones, around 90% of which appear only once. Study findings and constraints: Clonotypes not shared had lower generation probabilities than those common to all four donors.

The sequence was collected from a man aged 18 to 29 in good health. Some clones in this sample may be carry-over from other donors' samples. Material for sequencing was naive CD4+ T cells from PBMCs. Specified subset: CD45RA+ positively selected. This chain connects TRBV27 to TRBJ1-6; D possibly corresponds to TRBD1 (5 bases). Here the CDR3 DNA reads TGTGCCAGCAGCCTCTCCCCCAGGGTTGATGTTAATTCACCCCTCCACTTT. Amino acid sequence: CASSLSPRVDVNSPLHF.